Given below is one T cell receptor beta chain in context. Antigen specificity is unknown. This entry comes from a study of cytomegalovirus exposure and HLA in healthy donors. Whole-study results and caveats: Common viral pathogens (according to a later analysis) appeared linked to several of the most significant clusters. Later work showed greater clonal expansion in HLA-associated TCR beta chains than in equally common others. Exclusion applied to some V segments, including TRBV6-2 and TRBV6-3, as they were indistinguishable. Presence/absence analyses assumed roughly uniform sequencing depth across donors.

The PCR contained 60 Vbeta and 13 Jbeta primers. This table comes from immunoSEQ multiplex PCR, and its TCRdb copy is limited to in-frame clones, with some not included. The table lists under 90,000 clones, over 65% of them singletons. Germline CDR1 is MNHNS and CDR2 is SASEGT. The CDR3 totals 13 residues. Trimming removed 7 bases from V and 5 bases from J; junction bases left unmatched: 7. Sequencing was done on a sample of PBMCs. The chain is built from TRBV6-1 and TRBJ2-7; TRBD2 agrees at 8 bases. The source is a man aged 45-65 years in good health and CMV-seropositive. The CDR3 region is CASKVLAGDEQYF. The CDR3 region has the DNA TGTGCCAGCAAGGTGCTAGCGGGTGACGAGCAGTACTTC.